These T cell receptor beta chains were read from a single sample in a study of CD8+CD57+ T cells in acquired aplastic anemia. MiXCR was run by TCRdb on the reads, yielding one entry per CDR3 protein. Here the sample spans roughly 500,000 distinct CDR3 sequences, around 32% being singletons. The material sequenced was sorted CD4+, CD8+, or CD8+CD57+ T cells (not recorded which) from PBMCs. The receptors here all came from a human donor with aplastic anemia. The CDR3 runs from the conserved cysteine through the conserved F or W. The D gene is left open where the match is weak. The size entry is marked missing in some rows and otherwise reads once, few, many or a size class.

clone size,J gene,V gene,D gene,CDR3 DNA,CDR3 protein
few,TRBJ2-5,TRBV7-3,NA,TGTGCCAGCAGTTCCTATGGGGGGGCCCAAGGGACCCAGTACTTC,CASSSYGGAQGTQYF
NA,TRBJ1-2,TRBV19,NA,TGTGCCAGTAGTATGCAGGTCTCCTCTGGAAACACCTTC,CASSMQVSSGNTF
NA,TRBJ1-2,TRBV6-5,NA,TGTGCCAGCAGTTACCGGGGGGATAGTGGCTACACCTTC,CASSYRGDSGYTF
many,TRBJ1-3,TRBV9,NA,TGTGCCAGCAGCGTGTCCCCGGGAGACACTGGAAACACCATATATTTT,CASSVSPGDTGNTIYF
many,TRBJ1-6,TRBV4-3,NA,TGCGCCAGCAGCCAAGAGGTAGGTCGCGGATCACCCCTCCACTTT,CASSQEVGRGSPLHF
NA,TRBJ2-2,TRBV25-1,NA,TGCGCCAGCAGCCAAGATTTTTCGGTGAACACCGGGGAGCTGTTTTTT,CASSQDFSVNTGELFF
NA,TRBJ2-7,TRBV7-9,NA,TGTGCCGCAGCCCAGGGGAAAGAAGAGCAGTACTTC,CAAAQGKEEQYF
many,TRBJ1-5,TRBV15,NA,TGTGCCACCAGCAGTGAACAGGGAATCGGTCAGCCCCAGCATTTT,CATSSEQGIGQPQHF
NA,TRBJ2-1,TRBV11-1,TRBD2,TGTGCCAGCAACCCCGGCGGTCTAGCGGTCATAAATGAGCAGTTCTTC,CASNPGGLAVINEQFF
NA,TRBJ2-7,TRBV7-2,NA,TGTGCCAGCAGCCCCTTTTTTGGGGGCTTCTACGAGCAGTACTTC,CASSPFFGGFYEQYF
few,TRBJ1-3,TRBV6-5,TRBD1,TGTGCCAGCAGTTTAACAGGGGGCGGAGGAAACACCATATATTTT,CASSLTGGGGNTIYF
NA,TRBJ2-5,TRBV9,NA,TGTGCCAGCAGCATGAGGACGGGGGACGGGGGGACCCAGTACTTC,CASSMRTGDGGTQYF
NA,TRBJ1-4,TRBV5-1,TRBD1,TGCGCCAGCAGCTTGGCCCCGACAGGGAACGAAAAACTGTTTTTT,CASSLAPTGNEKLFF
many,TRBJ2-7,TRBV9,TRBD2,TGTGCCAGCAGCCCTGGACTAGCGGGCCTCTACGAGCAGTACTTC,CASSPGLAGLYEQYF
few,TRBJ2-1,TRBV14,TRBD2,TGTGCCAGCAGCCAAGGACTAGCGGACAGCAATGAGCAGTTCTTC,CASSQGLADSNEQFF
NA,TRBJ1-3,TRBV6-1,NA,TGTGCCAGCAGCCGCGATTCTGGAAACACCATATATTTT,CASSRDSGNTIYF
many,TRBJ1-3,TRBV10-3,NA,TGTGCCATCAGTGAGCCCGAGCGTCCGGCTGGAAACACCATATATTTT,CAISEPERPAGNTIYF
many,TRBJ2-5,TRBV20-1,TRBD2,TGCAGTGCTACGATCACTAGCGTGGAGACCCAGTACTTC,CSATITSVETQYF
NA,TRBJ1-2,TRBV19,TRBD1,TGTGCCAGTAGTAACACGGGACAGGATGGTTATGGCTACACCTTC,CASSNTGQDGYGYTF
NA,TRBJ2-1,TRBV5-1,NA,TGCGCCAGCAGCTTGGCCCCTACAGAGCAGTTCTTC,CASSLAPTEQFF
NA,TRBJ1-6,TRBV3-1,NA,TGTGCCAGCAGCCAAGATCGGGAGCGCCCCTATAATTCACCCCTCCACTTT,CASSQDRERPYNSPLHF
NA,TRBJ2-7,TRBV10-2,NA,TGCGCCAGCAACCCGGTGTCTAGCGGGACAGGGGTCTACGAGCAGTACTTC,CASNPVSSGTGVYEQYF
many,TRBJ2-7,TRBV10-2,NA,TGCGCCAGCAGCTACCCCATCCGCCAGCCTCTGTACGAGCAGTACTTC,CASSYPIRQPLYEQYF
few,TRBJ1-1,TRBV20-1,NA,TGCAGTGCTAGAGATCTTTTTGGTTGGGGGGAGACTGAAGCTTTCTTT,CSARDLFGWGETEAFF
few,TRBJ1-5,TRBV12-3/TRBV12-4,TRBD1,TGTGCCAGCAGCTACCGACAGGGCCGGAGCAATCAGCCCCAGCATTTT,CASSYRQGRSNQPQHF
many,TRBJ1-2,TRBV29-1,NA,TGCAGCGTTGAAGAGGGCTCTAACTATGGCTACACCTTC,CSVEEGSNYGYTF
NA,TRBJ2-7,TRBV11-2,NA,TGTGCCAGCAGCGTCCTATGGGGTCTTCTCTACGAGCAGTACTTC,CASSVLWGLLYEQYF
few,TRBJ2-2,TRBV12-3/TRBV12-4,TRBD2,TGTGCCAGCAGTCGCGGGACTAGCGTTGCCGGGGAGCTGTTTTTT,CASSRGTSVAGELFF
many,TRBJ1-6,TRBV7-2,TRBD1,TGTGCCAGCAGCCTCGGACAGGGGGGTTATTCACCCCTCCACTTT,CASSLGQGGYSPLHF
many,TRBJ2-7,TRBV19,TRBD2,TGTGCCAGTAGTATTACGGCGGGGGTCCTCGTCGAGCAGTACTTC,CASSITAGVLVEQYF
NA,TRBJ1-1,TRBV10-3,TRBD1,TGTGCCATCAGTGAATTGGACAGGGGTGCAGTGAACACTGAAGCTTTCTTT,CAISELDRGAVNTEAFF
few,TRBJ1-2,TRBV7-9,NA,TGTGCCAGCAGTCCTTACGAGGCCTATGGCTACACCTTC,CASSPYEAYGYTF
NA,TRBJ1-2,TRBV15,NA,TGTGCCACCAGCAGAGATCGGCTGACACTATCCTACACCTTC,CATSRDRLTLSYTF
NA,TRBJ2-7,TRBV10-3,TRBD2,TGTGCCAGCAGTCCTTTAGCGGGAGCCTACGGGCAGTACTTC,CASSPLAGAYGQYF
NA,TRBJ2-6,TRBV18,NA,TGTGCCAGCTCACCACAGGGCGGCGAATATTACTCTGGGGCCAACGTCCTGACTTTC,CASSPQGGEYYSGANVLTF
NA,TRBJ1-2,TRBV19,TRBD1,TGTGCCAGTAGTATAGCTCGGACAGGGGTCGGCTACACCTTC,CASSIARTGVGYTF
many,TRBJ1-5,TRBV15,NA,TGTGCCACCAGCAGGGAAAACAGGGTAAATCAGCCCCAGCATTTT,CATSRENRVNQPQHF
many,TRBJ2-1,TRBV11-3,TRBD1,TGTGCCAGCAGCCCCCAGGGACAGTACAATGAGCAGTTCTTC,CASSPQGQYNEQFF
few,TRBJ2-3,TRBV20-1,TRBD2,TGCAGTGCTAGAGCAAGTCGGCGGGAGTGGTCAGATACGCAGTATTTT,CSARASRREWSDTQYF
NA,TRBJ1-1,TRBV20-1,TRBD1,TGCAGTGCAAGGAGGGGGCTCTTGAGGAACACTGAAGCTTTCTTT,CSARRGLLRNTEAFF
NA,TRBJ1-2,TRBV6-5,NA,TGTGCCAGCAGTTACGTCCCGGACGGTGATGGCTACACCTTC,CASSYVPDGDGYTF
few,TRBJ1-3,TRBV7-9,NA,TGTGCCAGCAGTTACGGGGGAGCGACTGGAAACACCATATATTTT,CASSYGGATGNTIYF
NA,TRBJ1-2,TRBV2,TRBD1,TGTGCCAGCAGTGATCGTACAGGGGTTGAGGAAGGCTACACCTTC,CASSDRTGVEEGYTF
many,TRBJ1-6,TRBV9,NA,TGTGCCTCCTCCCAGGGAGGTAATTCACCCCTCCACTTT,CASSQGGNSPLHF
few,TRBJ1-5,TRBV20-1,TRBD1,TGCAGTGCTAGTGACAGGGCTTATCAGCCCCAGCATTTT,CSASDRAYQPQHF
many,TRBJ2-7,TRBV20-1,NA,TGCAGTGCGTCGGCATCGGGGATCAAGTACTTC,CSASASGIKYF
few,TRBJ2-5,TRBV19,NA,TGTGCCAGTAGTATAGATGGCGGGTACCAAGAGACCCAGTACTTC,CASSIDGGYQETQYF
NA,TRBJ2-7,TRBV24-1,TRBD1,TGTGCCACCAGTGAGCCGGGACAGGGGAGCGACGAGCAGTACTTC,CATSEPGQGSDEQYF